These T cell receptor beta chains were read from a single sample in a study of regulatory T cells in long-lasting Graves disease. TCRdb ran MiXCR on the multiplex PCR reads and lists one entry per CDR3 protein. The sample consists of about 320,000 distinct CDR3 sequences, 15% to 20% of them appearing once. The sample consisted of peripheral blood mononuclear cells (PBMCs), taken at new diagnosis, from a patient treated with antithyroid drugs. The source is a female donor with Graves disease. Each CDR3 is given with its conserved first and last residue. A D gene is named only where the DNA matches it firmly. Clone size appears in some rows only: once, few, many, or a class for an expanded clone.

v_gene	j_gene	d_gene	abundance	CDR3aa	CDR3nt
TRBV12-3/TRBV12-4	TRBJ2-3	TRBD1	many	CASSPTLGQGKSTDTQYF	TGTGCCAGCAGTCCAACCCTGGGACAGGGGAAAAGCACAGATACGCAGTATTTT
TRBV19	TRBJ1-1	TRBD1	many	CASRQAQGAEAFF	TGTGCCAGTAGACAGGCACAGGGGGCTGAAGCTTTCTTT
TRBV11-2	TRBJ2-5	TRBD2	.	CASSHMVGAGDQETQYF	TGTGCCAGCAGCCATATGGTAGGAGCGGGAGACCAAGAGACCCAGTACTTC
TRBV6-2/TRBV6-3	TRBJ2-3	TRBD2	many	CASTDGGTDTQYF	TGTGCCAGCACGGACGGGGGGACAGATACGCAGTATTTT
TRBV19	TRBJ2-7	.	many	CASSIEAAASYEQYF	TGTGCCAGTAGTATAGAGGCAGCGGCCTCCTACGAGCAGTACTTC
TRBV2	TRBJ2-2	.	many	CASSAVLSGELFF	TGTGCCAGCAGCGCGGTTTTATCCGGGGAGCTGTTTTTT
TRBV12-3/TRBV12-4	TRBJ1-1	.	many	CASSASYTEAFF	TGTGCCAGCAGTGCCAGTTACACTGAAGCTTTCTTT
TRBV6-1	TRBJ1-6	.	few	CASSEGRGGSPLHF	TGTGCCAGCAGTGAAGGCAGGGGCGGCTCACCCCTCCACTTT
TRBV11-2	TRBJ2-1	.	many	CASSRDTEPRYNEQFF	TGTGCCAGCAGCCGGGACACAGAGCCTCGCTACAATGAGCAGTTCTTC
TRBV11-2	TRBJ2-1	.	many	CASSFQNNEQFF	TGTGCCAGCAGCTTCCAGAACAATGAGCAGTTCTTC
TRBV2	TRBJ2-1	TRBD2	many	CASSDPLQLAGGNNEQFF	TGTGCCAGCAGTGATCCCCTCCAACTAGCGGGAGGCAACAATGAGCAGTTCTTC
TRBV7-9	TRBJ1-5	.	many	CASSLGTDSNQPQHF	TGTGCCAGCAGCTTAGGAACGGATAGCAATCAGCCCCAGCATTTT
TRBV3-1	TRBJ2-2	.	.	CASSQGFRGTGELFF	TGTGCCAGCAGCCAAGGTTTCAGAGGCACCGGGGAGCTGTTTTTT
TRBV2	TRBJ1-6	TRBD1	.	CASSGTGWPPLHF	TGTGCCAGCAGTGGGACAGGGTGGCCACCCCTCCACTTT
TRBV12-3/TRBV12-4	TRBJ1-1	.	many	CASTKVGQVSNTEAFF	TGTGCCAGCACCAAGGTGGGGCAGGTCTCGAACACTGAAGCTTTCTTT
TRBV28	TRBJ2-7	.	many	CASRLTGLSDEQYF	TGTGCCAGCAGGTTAACAGGGTTATCGGACGAGCAGTACTTC
TRBV19	TRBJ1-6	.	many	CASMGRAYNSPLHF	TGTGCCAGTATGGGGCGCGCCTATAATTCACCCCTCCACTTT
TRBV7-8	TRBJ1-1	.	.	CASSLGNWNTEAFF	TGTGCCAGCAGCTTAGGGAATTGGAACACTGAAGCTTTCTTT
TRBV7-2	TRBJ2-7	TRBD2	many	CASSGDTGTSGYEQYF	TGTGCCAGCAGCGGAGACACCGGGACTAGCGGATACGAGCAGTACTTC
TRBV7-9	TRBJ2-7	.	many	CASSLGGGEQYF	TGCGCCAGCAGCCTAGGGGGGGGCGAGCAGTACTTC
TRBV4-2	TRBJ1-2	.	many	CASSSFEGTDGYTF	TGTGCCAGCAGCTCGTTCGAGGGCACGGATGGCTACACCTTC
TRBV14	TRBJ2-2	.	.	CASSQWTEGTGELFF	TGTGCCAGCAGCCAATGGACAGAGGGCACCGGGGAGCTGTTTTTT
TRBV27	TRBJ2-1	.	many	CASSSGLGGEQFF	TGTGCCAGCAGTTCGGGACTGGGGGGTGAGCAGTTCTTC
TRBV9	TRBJ2-1	.	.	CASSDREQYNEQFF	TGTGCCAGCTCAGACCGGGAGCAATACAATGAGCAGTTCTTC
TRBV15	TRBJ2-1	.	few	CATSRGGDEQFF	TGTGCCACCAGCAGAGGAGGGGATGAGCAGTTCTTC
TRBV10-2	TRBJ2-2	.	.	CASTQPPGELFF	TGCGCCAGCACTCAGCCCCCCGGGGAGCTGTTTTTT
TRBV6-1	TRBJ2-2	.	once	CASSDLPLAAGELFF	TGTGCCAGCAGTGATCTACCCCTGGCGGCCGGGGAGCTGTTTTTT
TRBV11-3	TRBJ2-1	TRBD2	many	CASSARLAGGHNEQFF	TGTGCCAGCAGCGCCCGACTAGCGGGAGGCCACAATGAGCAGTTCTTC
TRBV25-1	TRBJ2-3	.	many	CASSVFSANTDTQYF	TGTGCCAGCAGTGTCTTCTCCGCGAACACAGATACGCAGTATTTT
TRBV28	TRBJ2-7	.	many	CASSPTREQYF	TGTGCCAGCAGTCCAACGAGGGAGCAGTACTTC
TRBV11-2	TRBJ2-1	.	.	CASSPQPLGPYNEQFF	TGTGCCAGCAGTCCTCAACCTCTAGGGCCCTACAATGAGCAGTTCTTC
TRBV6-1	TRBJ2-3	TRBD2	.	CASSSHSGNTQYF	TGTGCCAGCAGCTCCCATAGCGGGAATACGCAGTATTTT
TRBV20-1	TRBJ2-3	TRBD1	.	CSATPGQGADTQYF	TGCAGTGCGACGCCGGGACAGGGGGCAGATACGCAGTATTTT
TRBV20-1	TRBJ1-5	.	.	CSARDSAVRNQPQHF	TGCAGTGCTAGAGATTCGGCGGTACGCAATCAGCCCCAGCATTTT
TRBV18	TRBJ2-5	.	.	CASSPRAGETQYF	TGTGCCAGCTCACCACGGGCGGGAGAGACCCAGTACTTC
TRBV5-4	TRBJ2-1	TRBD2	many	CASSLAGDYNEQFF	TGTGCCAGCAGCTTAGCGGGAGACTACAATGAGCAGTTCTTC
TRBV27	TRBJ2-7	.	many	CASSFTTGEQYF	TGTGCCAGCAGTTTCACGACCGGGGAGCAGTACTTC
TRBV20-1	TRBJ2-3	TRBD2	.	CSARGGLAGGSADTQYF	TGCAGTGCTAGGGGGGGACTAGCGGGAGGTTCGGCAGATACGCAGTATTTT
TRBV6-1	TRBJ2-4	.	many	CASSAQGTENIQYF	TGTGCCAGCAGTGCACAGGGGACTGAAAACATTCAGTACTTC
TRBV19	TRBJ2-7	.	many	CASRSGVEQYF	TGTGCCAGTCGCAGTGGGGTCGAGCAGTACTTC
TRBV7-9	TRBJ1-1	TRBD1	many	CASSLDGYRGTEAFF	TGTGCCAGCAGCTTAGACGGGTACAGGGGCACTGAAGCTTTCTTT
TRBV28	TRBJ1-1	.	.	CASSLPPPGLTEAFF	TGTGCCAGCAGTTTACCCCCCCCCGGCTTAACTGAAGCTTTCTTT
TRBV12-3/TRBV12-4	TRBJ1-3	.	many	CASSWKNTIYF	TGTGCCAGCAGTTGGAAAAACACCATATATTTT
TRBV6-2/TRBV6-3	TRBJ1-6	TRBD1	.	CASSSLPGTGYNSPLHF	TGTGCCAGCAGTTCCCTACCCGGGACAGGCTATAATTCACCCCTCCACTTT
TRBV12-3/TRBV12-4	TRBJ1-6	TRBD1	.	CASSLGGTGKNSPLHF	TGTGCCAGCAGCTTAGGCGGGACAGGCAAAAATTCACCCCTCCACTTT
TRBV5-1	TRBJ1-2	TRBD1	many	CASSLGGQSGGYTF	TGCGCCAGCAGCTTGGGGGGACAGTCGGGCGGCTACACCTTC
TRBV28	TRBJ2-7	.	many	CASSLQISYEQYF	TGTGCCAGCAGTTTACAGATCTCCTACGAGCAGTACTTC
TRBV11-2	TRBJ1-2	.	many	CASRKPGTHYGYTF	TGTGCCAGCAGAAAGCCCGGGACCCACTATGGCTACACCTTC
TRBV7-9	TRBJ2-5	.	many	CASSAIQETQYF	TGTGCCAGCAGCGCAATCCAAGAGACCCAGTACTTC
TRBV7-7	TRBJ2-2	.	.	CASSPFGPGELFF	TGTGCTAGCAGCCCCTTCGGACCCGGGGAGCTGTTTTTT
TRBV12-3/TRBV12-4	TRBJ1-5	.	many	CASSLTVVNQPQHF	TGTGCCAGCAGTTTGACCGTAGTCAATCAGCCCCAGCATTTT
TRBV28	TRBJ1-1	.	.	CASNQGPPNTEAFF	TGTGCCAGCAACCAGGGACCACCGAACACTGAAGCTTTCTTT
TRBV20-1	TRBJ2-3	.	many	CSASREIRTDTQYF	TGCAGTGCTTCCCGGGAGATACGCACAGATACGCAGTATTTT